The TCR beta chain described here comes from a study of vaccination effects on CD4 cells after COVID-19. Overall study: The post-vaccine samples were taken, at the median, 72 days after the second dose.

The sample holds one count of this clone. Its antigen is not identified. V lost 6 bases and J 7 bases, leaving 13 bases between the germline ends. CDR3 length: 13 residues. Sequencing in the ViraFEST assay came after antigen-specific CD4+ T cells had been expanded with viral peptide pools, which were used to stimulate PBMC. On roughly day 9 of culture, CD4+ T cells were separated out. Participants received two doses of either the BNT162b2 or mRNA-1273 vaccine. The healthy vaccine recipients, who had no prior SARS-CoV-2 infection, showed negative nucleocapsid antibodies. Peptides at 10 ug/ml and IL-2 at about 9.8 IU/ml were added to a few million PBMC per well. The data were produced by immunoSEQ multiplex PCR, yet TCRdb's version contains in-frame clones alone and is incomplete. The sample contains roughly 24,000 clones, over 75% of which appear only once.

The sequence was collected from a human donor who received a COVID-19 vaccine. Some clones in this sample may be carry-over from other donors' samples. V and J are TRBV12-3 or TRBV12-4 and TRBJ2-1; D is possibly TRBD1 (6 bases). Sequenced material: CD4+ T cells from PBMCs cultured with SARS-CoV-2 spike peptides, taken after COVID-19 vaccination. The DNA for the CDR3 is TGTGCCAGCAGGAACAGGGATCGTAATGAGCAGTTCTTC. This encodes CASRNRDRNEQFF.